The rows below give T cell receptor beta chains drawn from one sample of a study of lymphopenia after photon versus proton radiotherapy. Profiled with immunoSEQ multiplex PCR; TCRdb holds only in-frame clones, not every one. In the table there are roughly 45,000 clones, about 85% of which are singletons. Sequencing used peripheral blood, obtained from a patient treated with photon-based radiotherapy. The source is a man between 35 and 55 years old with gastric cancer. Each CDR3 is given without its conserved first and last residue. A D gene is named only where the DNA matches it firmly. For some rows the clone size is stated as once, few or many, or as a class when expanded; others skip it.

cdr3_aa: ASSLEQGAPGYT
j_call: TRBJ1-2
v_call: TRBV5-1
d_call: TRBD1
clone_size: .

cdr3_aa: ASSLITREAF
j_call: TRBJ1-1
v_call: TRBV7-9
d_call: .
clone_size: .

cdr3_aa: ASNPGQGNEQY
j_call: TRBJ2-7
v_call: TRBV5-5
d_call: TRBD1
clone_size: .

cdr3_aa: ASSPRDGNYEQY
j_call: TRBJ2-7
v_call: TRBV7-6
d_call: .
clone_size: once

cdr3_aa: ASTPGYSAYEQY
j_call: TRBJ2-7
v_call: TRBV28
d_call: .
clone_size: .

cdr3_aa: AWSSMNTEAF
j_call: TRBJ1-1
v_call: TRBV30
d_call: .
clone_size: few

cdr3_aa: SGGGMHYNEQF
j_call: TRBJ2-1
v_call: TRBV29-1
d_call: TRBD2
clone_size: once

cdr3_aa: ASSPRTGISGEQF
j_call: TRBJ2-1
v_call: TRBV11-2
d_call: TRBD1
clone_size: .

cdr3_aa: ASSLEDLTGTEAF
j_call: TRBJ1-1
v_call: TRBV7-9
d_call: TRBD1
clone_size: .

cdr3_aa: ASSSTGGNYGYT
j_call: TRBJ1-2
v_call: TRBV5-1
d_call: TRBD1
clone_size: .

cdr3_aa: ASSLEPKPPGELF
j_call: TRBJ2-2
v_call: TRBV5-1
d_call: .
clone_size: .

cdr3_aa: ASRFDSNYGYT
j_call: TRBJ1-2
v_call: TRBV5-6
d_call: .
clone_size: .

cdr3_aa: ASSTSHPGAETQY
j_call: TRBJ2-5
v_call: TRBV5-1
d_call: .
clone_size: .

cdr3_aa: ASSLGSGGLGEQY
j_call: TRBJ2-7
v_call: TRBV5-4
d_call: .
clone_size: .

cdr3_aa: ASSSDRAAYGYT
j_call: TRBJ1-2
v_call: TRBV6-5
d_call: TRBD1
clone_size: .

cdr3_aa: ASGEATNEKLF
j_call: TRBJ1-4
v_call: TRBV5-1
d_call: .
clone_size: .

cdr3_aa: ASSLGEGNQPQH
j_call: TRBJ1-5
v_call: TRBV5-1
d_call: .
clone_size: .

cdr3_aa: ASSKGRGSDEKLF
j_call: TRBJ1-4
v_call: TRBV4-3
d_call: .
clone_size: .

cdr3_aa: ASSDRMNTEAF
j_call: TRBJ1-1
v_call: TRBV10-2
d_call: .
clone_size: .

cdr3_aa: ASSEFDGGKGWNTEAF
j_call: TRBJ1-1
v_call: TRBV25-1
d_call: .
clone_size: .

cdr3_aa: ASSKRRGGSTDTQY
j_call: TRBJ2-3
v_call: TRBV19
d_call: TRBD2
clone_size: .

cdr3_aa: ASSQDGAGSRKLF
j_call: TRBJ1-4
v_call: TRBV14
d_call: .
clone_size: .

cdr3_aa: ASSQDKGQVYGYT
j_call: TRBJ1-2
v_call: TRBV4-3
d_call: TRBD1
clone_size: .

cdr3_aa: ASSQDRSEGEKLF
j_call: TRBJ1-4
v_call: TRBV4-2
d_call: .
clone_size: .

cdr3_aa: AIRTTVNTEAF
j_call: TRBJ1-1
v_call: TRBV10-3
d_call: .
clone_size: once

cdr3_aa: ASSGGGGMGNQPQH
j_call: TRBJ1-5
v_call: TRBV2
d_call: .
clone_size: .

cdr3_aa: ASSLDWYSPLH
j_call: TRBJ1-6
v_call: TRBV7-2
d_call: .
clone_size: once

cdr3_aa: AWRPSRGGPYSGANVLT
j_call: TRBJ2-6
v_call: TRBV30
d_call: .
clone_size: .

cdr3_aa: ASSRTGQETQY
j_call: TRBJ2-5
v_call: TRBV6-6
d_call: TRBD1
clone_size: .

cdr3_aa: ASSPSQGTNYGYT
j_call: TRBJ1-2
v_call: TRBV18
d_call: .
clone_size: .

cdr3_aa: ASRNRGATEAF
j_call: TRBJ1-1
v_call: TRBV5-8
d_call: TRBD1
clone_size: .

cdr3_aa: ASSPGPTNEKLF
j_call: TRBJ1-4
v_call: TRBV18
d_call: .
clone_size: .

cdr3_aa: ASSSPLRTASYEQY
j_call: TRBJ2-7
v_call: TRBV5-1
d_call: .
clone_size: .

cdr3_aa: ASSFNRGRPYGYT
j_call: TRBJ1-2
v_call: TRBV5-6
d_call: TRBD1
clone_size: .

cdr3_aa: ASSPGAWGYT
j_call: TRBJ1-2
v_call: TRBV5-4
d_call: .
clone_size: few

cdr3_aa: ASSKAKVGGDNTEAF
j_call: TRBJ1-1
v_call: TRBV21-1
d_call: .
clone_size: .

cdr3_aa: ASGSEGAYEQY
j_call: TRBJ2-7
v_call: TRBV27
d_call: .
clone_size: .

cdr3_aa: ASSLGGSLAGSSTDTQY
j_call: TRBJ2-3
v_call: TRBV7-9
d_call: TRBD2
clone_size: .

cdr3_aa: SVVVGAAGNQPQH
j_call: TRBJ1-5
v_call: TRBV29-1
d_call: .
clone_size: .

cdr3_aa: ASSLVRPPAGEQY
j_call: TRBJ2-7
v_call: TRBV5-1
d_call: .
clone_size: .

cdr3_aa: AWREDRGQAKNIQY
j_call: TRBJ2-4
v_call: TRBV30
d_call: TRBD1
clone_size: .

cdr3_aa: ASSERGQGQKAF
j_call: TRBJ1-1
v_call: TRBV2
d_call: TRBD1
clone_size: once

cdr3_aa: SVEAWDRAGANVLT
j_call: TRBJ2-6
v_call: TRBV29-1
d_call: TRBD1
clone_size: .